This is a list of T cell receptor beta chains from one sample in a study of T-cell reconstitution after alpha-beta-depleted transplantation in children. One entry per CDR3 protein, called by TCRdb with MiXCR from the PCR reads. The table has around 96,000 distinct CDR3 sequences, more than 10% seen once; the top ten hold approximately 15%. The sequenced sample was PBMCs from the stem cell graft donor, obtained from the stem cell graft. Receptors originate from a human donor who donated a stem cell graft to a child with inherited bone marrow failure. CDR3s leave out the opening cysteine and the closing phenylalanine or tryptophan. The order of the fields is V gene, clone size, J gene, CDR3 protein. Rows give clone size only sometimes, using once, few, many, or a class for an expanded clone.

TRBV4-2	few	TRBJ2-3	ASSQGLAWGTDTQY
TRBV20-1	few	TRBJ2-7	SAGITSGGPYEQY
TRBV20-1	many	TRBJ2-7	SAAPTGRNEQY
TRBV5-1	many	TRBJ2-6	ASSRAAQPSSGANVLT
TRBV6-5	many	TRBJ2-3	ASSWGLNTDTQY
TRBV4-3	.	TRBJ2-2	ASSPIAGGPTGELF
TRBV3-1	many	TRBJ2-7	ASSQGFGAYEQY
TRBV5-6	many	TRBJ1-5	ASSFGTADNQPQH
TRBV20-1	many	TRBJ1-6	SARDNRNSPLH
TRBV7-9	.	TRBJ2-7	ASSQTGVWEQY
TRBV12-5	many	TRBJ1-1	ASGLVLAGGNTEAF
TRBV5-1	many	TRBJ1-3	ASSLEPTLASGNTIY
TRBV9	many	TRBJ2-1	ASSVDKGTYNEQF
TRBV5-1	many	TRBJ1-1	ASSLTGLDTEAF
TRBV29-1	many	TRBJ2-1	SADRGDHNEQF
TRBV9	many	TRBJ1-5	ASSPSEALAGDQPQH
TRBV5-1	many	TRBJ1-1	ASSLVRVDDTEAF
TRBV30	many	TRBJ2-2	AWSVKSGEDTGELF
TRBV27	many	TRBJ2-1	ASSLGSRGLYNEQF
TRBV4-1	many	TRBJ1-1	AASTPTREGTEAF
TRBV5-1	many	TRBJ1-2	ASSLDAAGYT
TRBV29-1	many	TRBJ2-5	SVFGGETQY
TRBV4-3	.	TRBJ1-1	ASSQTGNTEAF
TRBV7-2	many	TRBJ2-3	ASSLAGQIDTQY
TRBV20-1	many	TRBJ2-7	SAPSRESWAYEQY
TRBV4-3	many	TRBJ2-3	ASSQGTGLAGTDTQY
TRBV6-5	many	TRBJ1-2	ASSPGRGLTYGYT
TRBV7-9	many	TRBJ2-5	ASSGRETQY
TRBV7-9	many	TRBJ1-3	ASSSGANSGNTIY
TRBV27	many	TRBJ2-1	ASSPREGPYNEQF
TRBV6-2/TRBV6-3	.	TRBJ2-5	ASNPVSRPSETQY
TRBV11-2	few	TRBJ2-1	ASSLPTGLANSYNEQF
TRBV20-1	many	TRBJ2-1	SATRPLAGRANEQF
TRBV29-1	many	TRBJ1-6	SVTALVTNSPLH
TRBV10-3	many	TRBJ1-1	AISLQGRNTEAF
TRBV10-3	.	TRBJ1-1	AISESVGGGDTEAF
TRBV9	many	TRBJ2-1	ASSVQDSPYNEQF
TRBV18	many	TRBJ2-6	ASSPPVGNVLT
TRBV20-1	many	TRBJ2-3	SARRLAGGIGTQY
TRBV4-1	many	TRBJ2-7	ASSQDGSYEQY
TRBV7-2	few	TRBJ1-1	ASSFTRDTEAF
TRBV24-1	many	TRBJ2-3	ATSDFPGLATPDDTQY
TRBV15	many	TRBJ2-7	ATSRFPTSGSSYEQY
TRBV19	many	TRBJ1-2	ASSPQGFYGYT
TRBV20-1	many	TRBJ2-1	SARWGIGTPYNEQF
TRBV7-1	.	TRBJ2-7	ASSSQTGSSYEQY
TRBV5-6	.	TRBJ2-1	ASSATDAAEYNEQF
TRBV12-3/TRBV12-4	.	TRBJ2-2	ASSSDNWDGELF
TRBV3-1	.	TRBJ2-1	ASSQRTGSLV
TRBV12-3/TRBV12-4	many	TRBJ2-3	ASSYEFTDTQY
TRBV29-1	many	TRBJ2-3	SVENRGGDTQY
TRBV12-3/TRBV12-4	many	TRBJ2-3	ASILGGLDTQY
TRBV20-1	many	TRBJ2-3	SAAGGPRPDTQY
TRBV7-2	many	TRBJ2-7	ASSFAQLSYEQY
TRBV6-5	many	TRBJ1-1	ASSYRTVMNTEAF